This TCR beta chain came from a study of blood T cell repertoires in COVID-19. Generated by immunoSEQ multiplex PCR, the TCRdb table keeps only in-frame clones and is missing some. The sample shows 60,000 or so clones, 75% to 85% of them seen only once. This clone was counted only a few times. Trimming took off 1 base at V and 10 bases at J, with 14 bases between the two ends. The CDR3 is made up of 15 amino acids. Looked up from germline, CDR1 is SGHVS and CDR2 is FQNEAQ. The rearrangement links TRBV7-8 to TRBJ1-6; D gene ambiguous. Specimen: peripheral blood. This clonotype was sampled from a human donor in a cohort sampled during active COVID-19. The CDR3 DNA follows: TGTGCCAGCAGCTTAGTCCTCGGGAAGTCGTCACCCCTCCACTTT. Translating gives CASSLVLGKSSPLHF.